These 23 T cell receptor beta chains were sequenced from one sample in a study of blood T cell repertoires in COVID-19. TCRdb's table, derived via immunoSEQ multiplex PCR, lists solely in-frame clones and lacks some. Among under 75,000 clones listed, roughly 76% were seen once. Sequencing was performed on peripheral blood. The receptors here all came from a woman older than 75 with acute or convalescent COVID-19.

The chain recombines TRBV5-6 with TRBJ1-3; possible D gene TRBD1, 6 bases. The CDR3 totals 16 residues. Germline CDR1 SGHDT, CDR2 YYEEEE. Deletions cut 1 base from V and 0 bases from J, with 11 bases between. The CDR3: CASSLPGVHSGNTIYF. The CDR3, as DNA: TGTGCCAGCAGCTTGCCAGGGGTTCACTCTGGAAACACCATATATTTT.

This clone was seen a few times. The V call is TRBV28, the J call TRBJ2-7, with TRBD2 matching over 16 bases. Germline V gives CDR1 MDHEN, CDR2 SYDVKM. The ends lost 3 bases at V and 11 bases at J; junction bases unmatched: 7. The CDR3 sequence is 15 residues long. The CDR3 reads CASSLAGTSGREEYF. The CDR3 coding sequence is TGTGCCAGCAGTTTGGCTGGGACTAGCGGGAGGGAGGAGTACTTC.

This rearrangement joins TRBV6-5 to TRBJ1-1, with D tentatively TRBD1 (6 bases). This CDR3 comprises 15 residues. The V end was cut by 6 bases, the J end by 0 bases, with 14 bases between. Germline V CDR1 and CDR2: MNHEY, SVGAGI. CDR3: CASSRTAAMNTEAFF. The CDR3 DNA is TGTGCCAGCAGCCGGACAGCCGCCATGAACACTGAAGCTTTCTTT.

This chain links TRBV3-1 (or the pseudogene TRBV3-2) with TRBJ2-5; TRBD2 matches 11 bases. V lost 4 bases and J lost 4; bases outside the gene matches: 14. This CDR3 is 18 amino acids long. Looked up from germline, CDR1 is LGHDT and CDR2 is YNNKEL (reference sequence). Here the CDR3 DNA reads TGTGCCAGCAGCCTTTACTGGGGGACTAGCGGACCCGGAGAGACCCAGTACTTC. It yields the protein CASSLYWGTSGPGETQYF.

V and J are TRBV7-9 and TRBJ1-1; no reliable D call. The CDR3 has 12 residues. The germline CDR1 and CDR2 sequences are SEHNR and FQNEAQ (reference sequence). Trimming shortened V by 5 bases and J by 7 bases, and 11 bases separated the two germline ends. CDR3 residues: CASSRSGVEAFF. CDR3 coding DNA: TGTGCCAGCAGCCGTTCCGGTGTTGAAGCTTTCTTT.

This chain uses TRBV7-8 with TRBJ2-7; 7 bases line up with TRBD2. With 3 bases clipped from V and 4 bases from J, the junction kept 9 bases outside the gene matches. There are 15 residues in the CDR3. Germline V gene data show CDR1 as SGHVS and CDR2 as FQNEAQ. This chain's CDR3 is CASSLVPSGQYEQYF. The CDR3 DNA sequence: TGTGCCAGCAGCTTGGTGCCTAGCGGACAATACGAGCAGTACTTC.

The CDR3 sequence is CASSRQPGSNQPQHF. The CDR3 bases are TGTGCCAGCAGCCGACAGCCTGGATCTAATCAGCCCCAGCATTTT. This chain uses TRBV27 with TRBJ1-5; D is perhaps TRBD1 (5 bases). Deletions cut 6 bases from V and 4 bases from J, with 16 bases between. CDR1 MNHEY and CDR2 SMNVEV come from the germline V gene (reference sequence). The CDR3 is 15 residues long.

J is TRBJ1-1 and V is TRBV4-3; 8 bases match TRBD1. Germline V gene data show CDR1 as LGHNA and CDR2 as YSLEER. The ends lost 4 bases at V and 0 bases at J; junction bases unmatched: 7. This CDR3 has 16 amino acids. The CDR3 DNA reads TGCGCCAGCAGCCCCGGGACAGGTGTTATGAACACTGAAGCTTTCTTT. Translating it yields CASSPGTGVMNTEAFF.

This clone has a count of ten or more. V gene TRBV27 combines with J gene TRBJ1-2; a weak D match, TRBD1 (5 bases). V was shortened by 2 bases and J by 6 bases, with 10 bases between the two germline ends. The CDR3 extends over 13 amino acids. In germline, CDR1 is MNHEY, CDR2 SMNVEV (reference sequence). The CDR3 nucleotides are TGTGCCAGCAGTTTAGGGGGAGGTGATGGCTACACCTTC. Amino acid sequence: CASSLGGGDGYTF.

The rearrangement links TRBV3-1 (or the pseudogene TRBV3-2) to TRBJ1-2; D possibly corresponds to TRBD1 (5 bases). The germline V gene has CDR1 LGHDT and CDR2 YNNKEL (reference sequence). V was cut by 4 bases and J by 4 bases, with 13 bases left in between. This CDR3 has 14 residues. CDR3 in amino acids: CASSRSGPGYGYTF. In DNA form, the CDR3 reads TGTGCCAGCAGCCGTTCAGGGCCGGGCTATGGCTACACCTTC.

The genes are TRBV5-8 and TRBJ1-1; D is undetermined. Germline loops: CDR1 SGHTS, CDR2 YDEGEE. Trimming removed 0 bases from V and 4 bases from J, with 4 bases in between. This CDR3 contains 12 residues. Here the CDR3 reads CASSLVSTEAFF. The DNA of the CDR3 is TGTGCCAGCAGCTTGGTATCCACTGAAGCTTTCTTT.

This chain links TRBV5-8 with TRBJ2-1; no definite D call. V was cut by 4 bases and J by 7 bases, with 9 bases left in between. Germline V gene lookup returns CDR1 SGHTS and CDR2 YDEGEE. The CDR3 contains 12 residues. CDR3 region: CASSMSLNEQFF. The CDR3 nucleotides read TGTGCCAGCAGCATGTCCCTGAATGAGCAGTTCTTC. The variable domain in full, completed from reference TRBV5-8 and TRBJ2-1, reads EAGVTQSPTHLIKTRGQQATLRCSPISGHTSVYWYQQALGLGLQFLLWYDEGEERNRGNFPPRFSGRQFPNYSSELNVNALELEDSALYLCASSMSLNEQFFGPGTRLTVL.

This chain connects TRBV7-6 to TRBJ2-3, with D uncertain. There are 12 residues in the CDR3. V was trimmed by 2 bases and J by 6 bases, leaving 6 bases between them. The V gene's germline CDR1 is SGHVS and CDR2 FNYEAQ. The CDR3 sequence is CASSLMRDTQYF. CDR3 in DNA: TGTGCCAGCAGCTTAATGCGGGATACGCAGTATTTT.

The chain has TRBV6-2 or TRBV6-3 and TRBJ2-1; TRBD2 matches at 7 bases. Germline V CDR1 and CDR2: MNHEY, SVGEGT. V lost 0 bases, J lost 13 bases, and 15 bases stayed unmatched. The CDR3 length is 16 residues. CDR3 residues: CASSYSTAPGGIVQFF. As DNA, the CDR3 is TGTGCCAGCAGTTACTCGACAGCCCCGGGGGGTATTGTCCAGTTCTTC.

This chain uses TRBV5-1 with TRBJ1-4; TRBD1 might be the D (5 bases). The CDR3 contains 16 residues. Trimming left V 3 bases short and J 4 bases short, with 16 bases between. The germline V gene has CDR1 SGHRS and CDR2 YFSETQ. CDR3 loop: CASSSHLDRNNEKLFF. In nucleotides, the CDR3 is TGCGCCAGCAGCTCCCACCTCGACAGAAATAATGAAAAACTGTTTTTT.

CDR3 DNA sequence: TGTGCCAGCAGCGCCGGGACTAGCGTAGAGCAGTTCTTC. Its protein product is CASSAGTSVEQFF. The rearrangement uses TRBV7-9 and TRBJ2-1, with 10 nucleotides matching TRBD2. Germline loops: CDR1 SEHNR, CDR2 FQNEAQ (reference sequence). CDR3 length: 13 residues. V gave up 5 bases and J gave up 10 bases; unmatched junction bases: 5. Full variable domain (rest looked up from reference TRBV7-9 and TRBJ2-1): DTGVSQNPRHKITKRGQNVTFRCDPISEHNRLYWYRQTLGQGPEFLTYFQNEAQLEKSRLLSDRFSAERPKGSFSTLEIQRTEQGDSAMYLCASSAGTSVEQFFGPGTRLTVL.

V and J are TRBV18 and TRBJ1-5, with 8 nucleotides matching TRBD1. The CDR3 runs to 15 residues. From germline, CDR1 is KGHSH and CDR2 LQKENI. V trimming: 4 bases; J trimming: 4 bases; junction bases outside the gene matches: 6. In DNA form, the CDR3 reads TGTGCCAGCTCACGTTACAGGGGGGCAAATCAGCCCCAGCATTTT. Protein product: CASSRYRGANQPQHF. Complete variable domain (other parts from reference TRBV18 and TRBJ1-5): NAGVMQNPRHLVRRRGQEARLRCSPMKGHSHVYWYRQLPEEGLKFMVYLQKENIIDESGMPKERFSAEFPKEGPSILRIQQVVRGDSAAYFCASSRYRGANQPQHFGDGTRLSIL.

The chain is built from TRBV29-1 and TRBJ2-3; a weak D match, TRBD1 (5 bases). V was pared by 4 bases and J by 6 bases, with 14 bases between. From germline, CDR1 is SQVTM and CDR2 ANQGSEA. This CDR3 has 13 residues. CDR3 protein: CSVGTSSLDTQYF. The CDR3 DNA sequence: TGCAGCGTTGGGACATCTTCTTTGGATACGCAGTATTTT.

This clone occurred a few times. The chain links TRBV7-3 to TRBJ2-7, with 7 nucleotides matching TRBD2. The germline V gene encodes CDR1 SGHTA and CDR2 FQGTGA. CDR3 size: 16 residues. With 4 bases clipped from V and 2 bases from J, the junction kept 11 bases outside the gene matches. The CDR3, as DNA: TGTGCCAGCAGCTACCGTGCGGGAGAGGGCCCCTACGAGCAGTACTTC. This translates into CASSYRAGEGPYEQYF.

The chain couples TRBV6-6 to TRBJ1-2, with D maybe TRBD1 (6 bases). The germline CDR1 and CDR2 sequences are MNHNY and SVGAGI (reference sequence). V was trimmed by 8 bases and J by 8 bases, leaving 24 bases between them. The CDR3 has 15 amino acids. The CDR3 reads CASYPGPARGLGYTF. CDR3 bases: TGTGCCAGCTACCCCGGACCCGCCAGGGGCCTGGGCTACACCTTC.

The chain has TRBV30 and TRBJ2-1, with TRBD2 matching over 11 bases. Germline loops: CDR1 GTSNPN, CDR2 SVGIG (reference sequence). The trim removed 4 bases at V and 3 bases at J, leaving 5 bases unmatched. This CDR3 region has 15 residues. CDR3: CAWKPTSGSYNEQFF. In DNA, the CDR3 is TGTGCCTGGAAACCTACTAGCGGGAGCTACAATGAGCAGTTCTTC. The full variable domain, with the rest looked up from reference TRBV30 and TRBJ2-1, is SQTIHQWPATLVQPVGSPLSLECTVEGTSNPNLYWYRQAAGRGLQLLFYSVGIGQISSEVPQNLSASRPQDRQFILSSKKLLLSDSGFYLCAWKPTSGSYNEQFFGPGTRLTVL.

The genes are TRBV6-5 and TRBJ2-3, with TRBD2 as a possible D gene (6 bases). The CDR3 has 13 residues. Germline V CDR1 and CDR2: MNHEY, SVGAGI. Trimming took off 7 bases at V and 2 bases at J, with 10 bases between the two ends. CDR3 DNA sequence: TGTGCCAGCAAGGCGGGGACCACAGATACGCAGTATTTT. The encoded protein is CASKAGTTDTQYF.

A remark on this clone: Within the sample, other DNA sequences also encode this same CDR3. The V gene is TRBV7-3, the J gene TRBJ2-1; 10 positions match TRBD1. J gave up 7 bases and V 4 bases, and 10 bases lay outside the gene matches. The CDR3 consists of 16 residues. The germline gives CDR1 SGHTA, CDR2 FQGTGA. CDR3: CASSSDRDRGGNEQFF. CDR3 DNA sequence: TGTGCCAGCAGCTCCGACCGGGACAGGGGCGGGAATGAGCAGTTCTTC.